The rows below give T cell receptor beta chains drawn from one sample of a study of cytomegalovirus exposure and HLA in healthy donors. The protocol was immunoSEQ multiplex PCR, while the TCRdb copy is restricted to in-frame clones and leaves out a portion. The repertoire holds 140,000 to 150,000 clones, with around 82% as singletons. Sample: PBMCs. The receptors stem from a female donor in good health and CMV-seronegative. Each CDR3 is given with its conserved first and last residue. The D gene is left open where the match is weak. Only part of the rows carry a size: once, few, many, or a class if the clone is expanded.

TRBV14	-	TRBJ1-2	TRBD1	TGTGCCAGCAGCCAAGGATTCGGCAGGGGGCGTTCGTATGGCTACACCTTC	CASSQGFGRGRSYGYTF
TRBV4-2	-	TRBJ1-2	-	TGTGCCAGCAGCCAAGATTTCGACTATGGAGCTAACTATGGCTACACCTTC	CASSQDFDYGANYGYTF
TRBV7-8	-	TRBJ1-1	-	TGTGCCAGCAGCCCTCACCATGGCCGCCGTACTGAAGCTTTCTTT	CASSPHHGRRTEAFF
TRBV6-5	-	TRBJ2-5	TRBD2	TGTGCCAGCAGTTACCTTGGACTAGCACGGGAGACCCAGTACTTC	CASSYLGLARETQYF
TRBV28	few	TRBJ1-2	TRBD1	TGTGCCAGCAGCCCGTTCGGACAGGGGGCTTACTATGGCTACACCTTC	CASSPFGQGAYYGYTF
TRBV11-2	-	TRBJ1-2	-	TGTGCCAGCAGCCGGCCCGGGTCTCTCTATGGCTACACCTTC	CASSRPGSLYGYTF
TRBV29-1	-	TRBJ1-1	-	TGCAGCGGGTCAAATGCCGGGGGGACTGAAGCTTTCTTT	CSGSNAGGTEAFF
TRBV6-1	once	TRBJ2-1	TRBD2	TGTGCCAGCAGTGAAGCGCTAGGACTAGCGGGATGGGATGAGCAGTTCTTC	CASSEALGLAGWDEQFF
TRBV21-1	-	TRBJ2-7	-	TGTGCCAGCACCCTAAGGTTTAGCGGGGTCTCCTACGAGCAGTACTTC	CASTLRFSGVSYEQYF
TRBV28	-	TRBJ2-2	-	TGTGCCAGCAGTCCTCCGGGGGTAGGGCAGCTGAACACCGGGGAGCTGTTTTTT	CASSPPGVGQLNTGELFF
TRBV7-3	-	TRBJ2-1	-	TGTGCCAGCAGCTTCGGACTAAGCTCCTACAATGAGCAGTTCTTC	CASSFGLSSYNEQFF